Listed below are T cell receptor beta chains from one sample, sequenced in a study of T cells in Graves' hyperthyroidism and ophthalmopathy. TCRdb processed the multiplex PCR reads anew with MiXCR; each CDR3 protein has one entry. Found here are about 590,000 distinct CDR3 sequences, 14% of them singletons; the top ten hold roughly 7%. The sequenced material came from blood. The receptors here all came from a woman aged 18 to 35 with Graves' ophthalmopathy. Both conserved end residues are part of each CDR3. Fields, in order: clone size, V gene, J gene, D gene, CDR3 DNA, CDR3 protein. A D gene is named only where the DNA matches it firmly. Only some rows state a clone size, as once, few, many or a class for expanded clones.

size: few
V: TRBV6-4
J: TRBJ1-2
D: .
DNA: TGTGCCAGCAGCGCCCGCTACAGGGCTTCCCCCTACTATGGCTACACCTTC
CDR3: CASSARYRASPYYGYTF

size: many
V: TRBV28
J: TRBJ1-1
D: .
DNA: TGTGCCAGCAGTCCGGACAGCAAAGCTTTCTTT
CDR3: CASSPDSKAFF

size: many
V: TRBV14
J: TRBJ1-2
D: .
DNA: TGTGCCAGCAGCCAAAGGGGGGGCAGCACCTATGGCTACACCTTC
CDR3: CASSQRGGSTYGYTF

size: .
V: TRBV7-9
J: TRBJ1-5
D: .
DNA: TGTGCCAGCAGCTTTTCGGGACGCAGGCAGCCCCAGCATTTT
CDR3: CASSFSGRRQPQHF

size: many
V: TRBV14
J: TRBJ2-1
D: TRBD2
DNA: TGTGCCAGCAGCCAAGTCTCTAGCGGGAGGAAGAATGAGCAGTTCTTC
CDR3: CASSQVSSGRKNEQFF

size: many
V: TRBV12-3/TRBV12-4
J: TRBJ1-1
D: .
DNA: TGTGCCAGCAGCCTTTCGGCGGGACTGAACACTGAAGCTTTCTTT
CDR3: CASSLSAGLNTEAFF

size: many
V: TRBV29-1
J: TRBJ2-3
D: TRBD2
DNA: TGCAGCGTTGAAGCTGGTTGGAGCGGGAGGGCCCTACCAGATACGCAGTATTTT
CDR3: CSVEAGWSGRALPDTQYF

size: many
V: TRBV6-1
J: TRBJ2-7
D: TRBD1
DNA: TGTGCCAGCAGCACCCGACAGGGCGAGCAGTACTTC
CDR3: CASSTRQGEQYF

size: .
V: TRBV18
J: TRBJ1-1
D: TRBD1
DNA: TGTGCCAGCTCGCCTGCACAGGGGGCTAGCACTGAAGCTTTCTTT
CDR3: CASSPAQGASTEAFF

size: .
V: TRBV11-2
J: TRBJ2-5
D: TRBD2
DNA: TGTGCCAGCAGCCCAGGAGGGGGCCTAGCGGGAGGGCCAGAGACCCAGTACTTC
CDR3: CASSPGGGLAGGPETQYF

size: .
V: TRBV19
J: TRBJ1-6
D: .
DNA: TGTGCCAGTAGTGGGGATTTTGTGTCACCCCTCCACTTT
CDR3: CASSGDFVSPLHF

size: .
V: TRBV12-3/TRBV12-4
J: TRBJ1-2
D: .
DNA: TGTGCCAGCAGTTTAAGGATCCTCTATGGCTACACCTTC
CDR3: CASSLRILYGYTF

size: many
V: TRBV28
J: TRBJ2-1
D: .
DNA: TGTGCCAGCAGTTTATCGGGACTCCCGGATCTACTTGAGCAGTTCTTC
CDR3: CASSLSGLPDLLEQFF

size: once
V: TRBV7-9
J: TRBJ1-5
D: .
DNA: TGTCCCAGCAGCTTAAGTAGAGGGGGTACGCCCCAGCATTTT
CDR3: CPSSLSRGGTPQHF

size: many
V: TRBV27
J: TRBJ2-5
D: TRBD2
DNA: TGTGCCAGCAGTTTAGTAAGGCGGGAGGCTATTGGAATGTACCAAGAGACCCAGTACTTC
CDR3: CASSLVRREAIGMYQETQYF

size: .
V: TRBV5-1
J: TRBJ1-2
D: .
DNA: TGCGCCAGCAGTTATGGGGCCGACTACACCTTC
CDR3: CASSYGADYTF